What follows is one T cell receptor beta chain and its context. The antigen remains unidentified. The CDR3 is made up of 14 amino acids. The germline gives CDR1 SNHLY, CDR2 FYNNEI. V shed 2 bases and J shed 2 bases, with 10 bases lying between them. This entry comes from a study of cytomegalovirus exposure and HLA in healthy donors. Whole-study findings and limits: A subsequent analysis found that TCR clusters from the first cohort also tended to co-occur in the approximately 110 validation repertoires, with about 94% of cluster scores above 0.

Clones were sequenced by immunoSEQ multiplex PCR, and TCRdb holds only the in-frame ones, with some missing. The sample contains 150,000 to 200,000 clones, 91% of which appear only once. The rearrangement links TRBV2 to TRBJ2-7, with a tentative D call TRBD1 (7 bases). Sequenced: PBMCs. The sequence derives from a woman in her late teens or twenties in good health and CMV-seropositive. CDR3 protein: CASSEQGGPYEQYF. CDR3 coding DNA: TGTGCCAGCAGTGAACAGGGGGGCCCCTACGAGCAGTACTTC.